The clone carrying this T cell receptor beta chain came up a few times. The antigen remains unidentified. The CDR3 spans 13 residues. V lost 4 bases and J 5 bases, leaving 13 bases between the germline ends. Germline V lookup: CDR1 SGHRS, CDR2 YFSETQ. These data come from a study of CD4 T cells in relation to SARS-CoV-2 and coronaviruses. Study as a whole: TCR beta CDR3s were sequenced after 10-day antigen culture of PBMCs.

The study, taken as a whole, reports: Each donor contributed either pre-pandemic or post-infection samples, not both.

Survey-level TCR-beta sequencing used DNA from CEF-cultured naive and memory CD4+ T cells. TCRdb's copy holds only in-frame clones and misses some; the assay was immunoSEQ multiplex PCR. The repertoire holds just over 35,000 clones, with 77% as singletons. The chain uses TRBV5-1 and TRBJ2-7, with D perhaps assigned TRBD1 or TRBD2 (5 bases each). This TCR was sampled from an adult with COVID-19. Sequenced: memory CD4+ T cells from PBMCs, cultured in vitro. In nucleotides, the CDR3 is TGCGCCAGCAGCACGGGACGTGACGACGAGCAGTACTTC. It yields the protein CASSTGRDDEQYF.